The source of this T cell receptor beta chain is a study of cytomegalovirus exposure and HLA in healthy donors. Researchers ran the PCR with 60 Vbeta and 13 Jbeta primers. TCRdb keeps only in-frame clones here, not all; method: immunoSEQ multiplex PCR. The table shows over 120,000 clones, with roughly 80% occurring only once. Losses at the gene ends were 2 bases for V and 0 bases for J; bases not matched to a gene: 2. CDR1 SGHNT and CDR2 YYREEE come from the germline V gene (reference sequence). CDR3 length equals 16 residues. This clone has just one count. Its specificity is unknown. Findings and limits, study-wide: Later analysis showed TCR association rates varying by HLA locus, highest for DRB1 and lowest for HLA-C. Researchers reported in a later analysis that common viral pathogens appeared linked to several top clusters. It has been reported that TCR beta sequences accurately predicted the HLA-A and HLA-B alleles of most subjects.

The chain is built from TRBV5-4 and TRBJ2-1; 10 bases map to TRBD2. Sequencing used PBMCs. The source of this sequence is a woman under 40 in good health and CMV-seronegative. CDR3 sequence (DNA): TGTGCCAGCAGCTTTCGGACTAGCGGCTCCTACAATGAGCAGTTCTTC. Encoded protein: CASSFRTSGSYNEQFF.